One sample yielded the 23 T cell receptor beta chains listed below, sequenced in a study of T-cell memory formation after mild COVID-19. One entry per CDR3 protein, called by TCRdb with MiXCR from the 5' RACE reads. The sample comprises approximately 16,000 distinct CDR3 sequences, roughly 21% of which are singletons, and more than 55% rests with the top ten. The sequenced sample consisted of PBMCs or a T cell subset sorted from them (not recorded which). The receptors were gathered from a man aged 18 to 35 who had mild COVID-19 (a few samples of this study predate the infection). Cell type and time point are not known.

The chain recombines TRBV6-2 or TRBV6-3 with TRBJ2-5; 8 bases line up with TRBD1. CDR1 and CDR2 from the germline V gene are MNHEY and SVGEGT. The CDR3 runs 13 residues. J was trimmed by 7 bases and V by 5 bases; bases with no gene match: 6. In DNA form, the CDR3 reads TGTGCCAGCAGTACCGGGACAGGAGCGACCCAGTACTTC. It is translated as CASSTGTGATQYF.

This clonotype was seen repeatedly, ten times or more. This chain uses TRBV19 with TRBJ2-1, with D perhaps matching TRBD1 (5 bases). Germline CDR1 LNHDA, CDR2 SQIVND (reference sequence). Trimming stripped 2 bases from V and 6 bases from J, with 5 bases between. The CDR3 runs 12 residues. The CDR3 spells CASSIQGNEQFF. CDR3 nucleotides: TGTGCCAGTAGTATACAGGGCAATGAGCAGTTCTTC.

Only one count was recorded for this clonotype. This chain links TRBV7-7 with TRBJ2-1; 7 bases are a match to TRBD2. The V gene's germline CDR1 is SSHAT and CDR2 FNYEAQ (reference sequence). The CDR3 is 13 amino acids. V was clipped by 5 bases and J by 6 bases; unmatched bases: 4. CDR3 region: CASSLERGNEQFF. The CDR3 DNA is TGTGCCAGCAGCCTTGAGCGGGGCAATGAGCAGTTCTTC.

The chain is built from TRBV12-3 or TRBV12-4 and TRBJ2-2, with D unclear. V dropped 2 bases and J dropped 9 bases, with 4 bases sitting between them. This CDR3 spans 11 amino acids. The CDR3 region has the DNA TGTGCCAGCAGTTTACTCCGGGAGCTGTTTTTT. Protein sequence: CASSLLRELFF.

The V call is TRBV5-1, the J call TRBJ2-1; 11 bases line up with TRBD2. The trim removed 5 bases at V and 3 bases at J, leaving 7 bases unmatched. CDR3 size: 16 residues. Germline CDR1 is SGHRS and CDR2 is YFSETQ. CDR3 nucleotide sequence: TGCGCCAGCAGAAACGCCGGGACTAGCGGCTACAATGAGCAGTTCTTC. Translating gives CASRNAGTSGYNEQFF. Combining the CDR3 with reference TRBV5-1 and TRBJ2-1 gives the whole variable domain KAGVTQTPRYLIKTRGQQVTLSCSPISGHRSVSWYQQTPGQGLQFLFEYFSETQRNKGNFPGRFSGRQFSNSRSEMNVSTLELGDSALYLCASRNAGTSGYNEQFFGPGTRLTVL.

This clonotype showed up many times. The chain uses TRBV5-1 and TRBJ2-5; D is unclear. This CDR3 is 18 amino acids long. With 0 bases removed from V and 1 base from J, the gap between germline ends came to 19 bases. Germline V gives CDR1 SGHRS, CDR2 YFSETQ. Here the CDR3 DNA reads TGCGCCAGCAGCTTGGAGGTCGTTCCTAGGCGAGGCCAAGAGACCCAGTACTTC. Amino acid sequence: CASSLEVVPRRGQETQYF.

The table lists this clonotype with a few counts. The chain has TRBV6-5 and TRBJ2-4; 9 bases agree with TRBD1. Unmatched junction bases numbered 12, after V lost 6 bases and J lost 6 bases. The CDR3 covers 16 residues. Germline-derived CDR1 and CDR2 are MNHEY and SVGAGI. The CDR3 nucleotides read TGTGCCAGCAGGCCTGCAGGACAGGGGCCAGGAAACATTCAGTACTTC. It translates to CASRPAGQGPGNIQYF.

This clonotype was counted a few times. The chain uses TRBV12-5 and TRBJ2-3; D unresolved. Germline V gene data show CDR1 as LGHNT and CDR2 as FRNRAP. CDR3 length: 15 amino acids. V was shortened by 1 base and J by 10 bases, with 18 bases between the two germline ends. The CDR3 here is CASGLDTLPLGAQYF. CDR3 nucleotides: TGTGCTAGTGGTTTGGACACCCTGCCCCTCGGTGCGCAGTATTTT.

This clonotype was observed at least ten times. The rearrangement links TRBV20-1 to TRBJ2-2; the D gene is possibly TRBD1 (5 bases). Trimming took off 0 bases at V and 4 bases at J, with 15 bases between the two ends. The CDR3 has 16 amino acids. Germline CDR1 and CDR2: DFQATT and SNEGSKA (reference sequence). The CDR3 DNA sequence: TGCAGTGCTAGAGATTGGCAGGGCCCGATCACCGGGGAGCTGTTTTTT. This sequence encodes CSARDWQGPITGELFF.

The sample holds a few counts of this clonotype. The genes are TRBV7-9 and TRBJ2-4; D is undetermined. The CDR3 contains 12 residues. Trimming removed 1 base from V and 9 bases from J, with 7 bases in between. Per germline, CDR1 SEHNR and CDR2 FQNEAQ (reference sequence). CDR3: CASSLDGLIQYF. CDR3 nucleotides: TGTGCCAGCAGCTTAGACGGGCTCATTCAGTACTTC.

V gene TRBV5-6 combines with J gene TRBJ2-1; 7 bases fit TRBD1. Germline trimming cut 4 bases from V and 0 bases from J; bases unmatched to any gene: 4. Germline lookup yields CDR1 SGHDT and CDR2 YYEEEE. This CDR3 region has 15 residues. CDR3 sequence reads: CASSPGGSSYNEQFF. CDR3 bases: TGTGCCAGCAGCCCAGGGGGAAGCTCCTACAATGAGCAGTTCTTC.

The chain uses TRBV7-9 and TRBJ2-1; possibly TRBD2 for D (6 bases). The CDR3 length is 15 residues. V was pared by 4 bases and J by 3 bases, with 13 bases between. CDR1 is SEHNR and CDR2 is FQNEAQ in the germline V gene (reference sequence). In DNA, the CDR3 is TGTGCCAGCAGCTACGGGGGTACCCTCTACAATGAGCAGTTCTTC. It translates to CASSYGGTLYNEQFF.

The chain carries TRBV27 and TRBJ1-2; 7 bases map to TRBD1. Germline loops: CDR1 MNHEY, CDR2 SMNVEV (reference sequence). CDR3 length equals 16 residues. The V gene end was trimmed by 3 bases and the J gene end by 4 bases; junction bases not matched to a gene: 11. DNA of the CDR3: TGTGCCAGCAGTTTTCGCCGGGACAGCCTAGCCTATGGCTACACCTTC. Translated: CASSFRRDSLAYGYTF.

This clonotype has more than one count but fewer than ten. The V call is TRBV18, the J call TRBJ1-1; 8 positions agree with TRBD1. From germline, CDR1 is KGHSH and CDR2 LQKENI. Germline trimming cut 3 bases from V and 7 bases from J; bases unmatched to any gene: 13. This CDR3 region has 16 residues. The DNA of the CDR3 is TGTGCCAGCTCACCCCAGGCAGGGGGCTTTATCATTGAAGCTTTCTTT. Protein: CASSPQAGGFIIEAFF.

The sample holds many counts of this clonotype. V gene TRBV11-2 combines with J gene TRBJ1-2; weak D call: TRBD1 (5 bases). Trimming shortened V by 4 bases and J by 4 bases, and 16 bases separated the two germline ends. Germline V lookup: CDR1 SGHAT, CDR2 FQNNGV. The CDR3 is 15 amino acids. The CDR3 bases are TGTGCCAGCAGCTGGGGGACCCAAGCCTTCTATGGCTACACCTTC. This codes for CASSWGTQAFYGYTF.

V and J are TRBV18 and TRBJ2-7; 9 bases map to TRBD1. The CDR3 loop spans 16 amino acids. The germline V gene has CDR1 KGHSH and CDR2 LQKENI. V was clipped by 2 bases and J by 3 bases; unmatched bases: 8. The CDR3 DNA is TGTGCCAGCTCACCAACAGCCGGGACAGGGCTCTACGAGCAGTACTTC. Translating gives CASSPTAGTGLYEQYF.

This clonotype came up many times. J is TRBJ1-2 and V is TRBV12-3 or TRBV12-4; D is unresolved. This CDR3 is built from 13 residues. V dropped 5 bases and J dropped 4 bases, with 11 bases sitting between them. As DNA, the CDR3 is TGTGCCAGCAGTCCAGACACCCTCTATGGCTACACCTTC. Protein: CASSPDTLYGYTF.

The chain couples TRBV19 to TRBJ1-4; 7 nucleotides match TRBD1. CDR1 is LNHDA, CDR2 SQIVND, per germline (reference sequence). V gave up 9 bases and J gave up 8 bases; unmatched junction bases: 12. This CDR3 is 14 amino acids long. The CDR3 nucleotides read TGTGCCAGCGATCCGGGACAGCCTTGGGAAAAACTGTTTTTT. This codes for CASDPGQPWEKLFF.

Ten or more counts support this clonotype. The rearrangement links TRBV6-5 to TRBJ2-2; D is uncertain. Germline V gene lookup returns CDR1 MNHEY and CDR2 SVGAGI. The CDR3 is 14 residues long. Trimming left V 2 bases short and J 2 bases short, with 6 bases between. CDR3 region: CASSYGLNTGELFF. CDR3 DNA: TGTGCCAGCAGTTACGGTCTTAACACCGGGGAGCTGTTTTTT.

This clonotype was found many times. This chain joins TRBV5-4 and TRBJ1-6; D is uncertain. This CDR3 region has 16 residues. The germline V gene encodes CDR1 SGHNT and CDR2 YYREEE (reference sequence). V lost 5 bases and J 0 bases, leaving 12 bases between the germline ends. This CDR3 is CASRAMKGSYNSPLHF. The CDR3 DNA sequence: TGTGCCAGCAGGGCCATGAAGGGCTCCTATAATTCACCCCTCCACTTT.

There are many counts of this clonotype. The chain recombines TRBV11-2 with TRBJ1-4, with a weak D call TRBD1 (6 bases). V was shortened by 5 bases and J by 8 bases, with 21 bases between the two germline ends. This CDR3 is 16 amino acids long. Per germline, CDR1 SGHAT and CDR2 FQNNGV. The CDR3 region has the DNA TGTGCCAGCAGCCGGGGGCCCTCCCTGCTTGGGGAAAAACTGTTTTTT. Protein product: CASSRGPSLLGEKLFF.

The chain carries TRBV24-1 and TRBJ1-2; no definite D call. V lost 1 base to trimming and J lost 8 bases, with 13 bases between them. Germline V gene data show CDR1 as KGHDR and CDR2 as SFDVKD. CDR3 length: 14 amino acids. The CDR3 region is CATSDFPGREGYTF. CDR3 sequence (DNA): TGTGCCACCAGTGATTTCCCTGGGAGGGAAGGCTACACCTTC.

This clonotype was detected a few times. V and J are TRBV7-2 and TRBJ2-2, with D possibly matching TRBD2 (5 bases). V dropped 1 base and J dropped 9 bases, with 15 bases sitting between them. The germline gives CDR1 SGHTA, CDR2 FQGNSA. The CDR3 loop spans 15 amino acids. CDR3 nucleotides: TGTGCCAGCAGCTTAGTAACGGGGTACCGTAGGGAGCTGTTTTTT. This encodes CASSLVTGYRRELFF.